The 29 T cell receptor beta chains given below trace back to one sample, sequenced in a study of cytomegalovirus exposure and HLA in healthy donors. PCR amplification relied on 60 Vbeta primers (plus 13 Jbeta primers). Repertoires were generated with immunoSEQ multiplex PCR, while TCRdb's copy carries only in-frame clones and drops some. This sample has 95,000 to 150,000 clones, with 80% found just once. The material sequenced was PBMCs. The receptors stem from a female donor in good health and CMV-seropositive.

The rearrangement uses TRBV6-5 and TRBJ1-3; TRBD1 might be the D (6 bases). With 0 bases removed from V and 2 bases from J, the gap between germline ends came to 11 bases. The CDR3 is made up of 16 amino acids. CDR1 and CDR2 (germline): MNHEY, SVGAGI. The CDR3 DNA reads as TGTGCCAGCAGTTACTCAGGGGGGGATGCTGGAAACACCATATATTTT. Translating it yields CASSYSGGDAGNTIYF.

This chain connects TRBV5-6 to TRBJ1-6; D is perhaps TRBD1 (5 bases). The ends were cut back, 1 base at V and 7 bases at J, with 9 bases in the middle. Germline V CDR1 and CDR2: SGHDT, YYEEEE. The CDR3 covers 14 residues. Written as DNA, the CDR3 is TGTGCCAGCAGCTTGAGGGAGGGGAATTCACCCCTCCACTTT. This codes for CASSLREGNSPLHF.

Remarks on this clone: A junction boundary mismatches the germline segment, possibly from a read error. CDR3 sequence (DNA): TGTGCTAGCAGCTCCGGGAGATCAGATACGCAGTATTTT. Translating gives CASSSGRSDTQYF. The V and J genes are TRBV7-7 and TRBJ2-3; the D gene is possibly TRBD2 (6 bases). Germline V CDR1 and CDR2: SSHAT, FNYEAQ (reference sequence). This CDR3 has 13 amino acids.

Here the CDR3 reads CAISESEAAVGDTQYF. The CDR3 nucleotides are TGTGCCATCAGTGAGTCGGAGGCGGCGGTCGGGGATACGCAGTATTTT. The chain combines TRBV10-3 with TRBJ2-3; possibly TRBD2 for D (5 bases). V gave up 0 bases and J gave up 6 bases, with 16 bases separating them. The CDR3 is 16 residues long. Germline V gene data show CDR1 as ENHRY and CDR2 as SYGVKD.

This clone was detected many times. The CDR3 DNA sequence: TGTGCCAGCAGCTTTATCGGGAGGATATTGAACACTGAAGCTTTCTTT. Its translation: CASSFIGRILNTEAFF. The rearrangement links TRBV5-8 to TRBJ1-1; D is uncertain. The germline V gene has CDR1 SGHTS and CDR2 YDEGEE. V was cut by 2 bases and J by 0 bases, with 14 bases left in between. The CDR3 is 16 amino acids.

This chain joins TRBV2 and TRBJ2-7; unclear D gene. CDR1 SNHLY and CDR2 FYNNEI come from the germline V gene. V shed 8 bases and J shed 3 bases, with 11 bases lying between them. The CDR3 contains 12 residues. CDR3 bases: TGTGCCAGCGGGCAGGTTTTCTACGAGCAGTACTTC. It translates to CASGQVFYEQYF.

V and J are TRBV7-2 and TRBJ1-2, with 8 positions matching TRBD1. There are 14 residues in the CDR3. V shed 4 bases and J 4 bases; nucleotides not matched to a gene: 5. Looked up from germline, CDR1 is SGHTA and CDR2 is FQGNSA. The CDR3 DNA reads TGTGCCAGCAGCTCGGGACAGGCCCCCTATGGCTACACCTTC. This gives the protein CASSSGQAPYGYTF.

This clone appeared a single time. The chain is built from TRBV5-6 and TRBJ2-4, with 7 positions matching TRBD1. This CDR3 region has 14 residues. V lost 3 bases and J lost 6; bases outside the gene matches: 6. Germline V gives CDR1 SGHDT, CDR2 YYEEEE. The CDR3 bases are TGTGCCAGCAGCTATGGGACAGCCGCAAACATTCAGTACTTC. Protein product: CASSYGTAANIQYF. The variable domain in full, with the rest retrieved from reference TRBV5-6 and TRBJ2-4, is DAGVTQSPTHLIKTRGQQVTLRCSPKSGHDTVSWYQQALGQGPQFIFQYYEEEERQRGNFPDRFSGHQFPNYSSELNVNALLLGDSALYLCASSYGTAANIQYFGAGTRLSVL.

This clone was picked up a small number of times. The chain has TRBV30 and TRBJ2-3; tentative D call: TRBD2 (6 bases). The CDR3 contains 19 residues. Trimming took off 0 bases at V and 3 bases at J, with 25 bases between the two ends. The germline gives CDR1 GTSNPN, CDR2 SVGIG (reference sequence). The CDR3 DNA is TGTGCCTGGAGTGTACTTGGGAGGAAGGGTGGGTCACGAACAGATACGCAGTATTTT. Translated, it gives CAWSVLGRKGGSRTDTQYF.

The chain couples TRBV7-9 to TRBJ1-2; 7 positions match TRBD1. Germline CDR1 and CDR2: SEHNR and FQNEAQ (reference sequence). V trimming: 4 bases; J trimming: 8 bases; junction bases outside the gene matches: 7. The CDR3 extends over 13 amino acids. CDR3: CASSSTGRRGYTF. The CDR3, as DNA: TGTGCCAGCAGCTCGACAGGGCGGCGGGGCTACACCTTC.

This rearrangement joins TRBV27 to TRBJ2-3; D uncertain. Germline V CDR1 and CDR2: MNHEY, SMNVEV (reference sequence). This CDR3 region has 13 residues. Trimming shortened V by 8 bases and J by 2 bases, and 11 bases separated the two germline ends. CDR3 sequence reads: CASLRSATDTQYF. The CDR3 DNA is TGTGCCAGCTTACGGAGCGCCACAGATACGCAGTATTTT.

In its sample, this clone was seen once. V gene TRBV6-5 combines with J gene TRBJ2-3, with D unclear. Germline V gives CDR1 MNHEY, CDR2 SVGAGI. Trimming took 4 bases from V and 1 from J, leaving 6 bases between them. The CDR3 loop spans 13 amino acids. The CDR3 coding sequence is TGTGCCAGCAGTTCCCTTGGCACAGATACGCAGTATTTT. Its protein product is CASSSLGTDTQYF.

V usage is TRBV19 and J usage is TRBJ2-1; D ambiguous. V was pared by 4 bases and J by 6 bases, with 10 bases between. The CDR3 has 13 residues. Looked up from germline, CDR1 is LNHDA and CDR2 is SQIVND (reference sequence). The CDR3: CASSKAHRNEQFF. The CDR3 DNA reads TGTGCCAGTAGTAAAGCCCACCGCAATGAGCAGTTCTTC.

DNA of the CDR3: TGTGCCAGCAGTTCAAACCAAGAGACCCAGTACTTC. Protein sequence: CASSSNQETQYF. The chain has TRBV27 and TRBJ2-5, with D uncertain. The CDR3 totals 12 residues. The germline V and J ends were trimmed by 4 bases and 0 bases, with 3 bases remaining between them. Germline V gene data show CDR1 as MNHEY and CDR2 as SMNVEV (reference sequence).

In this sample, this clone turned up once. V gene TRBV28 combines with J gene TRBJ1-2; 7 bases match TRBD1. The germline CDR1 and CDR2 sequences are MDHEN and SYDVKM. The CDR3 covers 14 residues. V trimming: 2 bases; J trimming: 5 bases; junction bases outside the gene matches: 5. The CDR3 here is CASSLGQVWYGYTF. The CDR3 DNA follows: TGTGCCAGCAGTTTAGGACAGGTTTGGTATGGCTACACCTTC.

The chain recombines TRBV10-3 with TRBJ1-6, with D possibly matching TRBD1 (5 bases). The CDR3 length is 15 residues. Germline V gene lookup returns CDR1 ENHRY and CDR2 SYGVKD. Deletions cut 3 bases from V and 5 bases from J, with 11 bases between. CDR3 bases: TGTGCCATCAGTGAAGTATGGGGCGATAATTCACCCCTCCACTTT. This sequence encodes CAISEVWGDNSPLHF.

The chain carries TRBV6-6 and TRBJ1-2; D gene unclear. Looked up from germline, CDR1 is MNHNY and CDR2 is SVGAGI (reference sequence). V was trimmed by 8 bases and J by 8 bases, leaving 18 bases between them. This CDR3 contains 13 residues. The CDR3 sequence is CASRLSGRGGYTF. CDR3 coding DNA: TGTGCCAGCCGCCTTAGCGGCCGGGGAGGCTACACCTTC.

CDR3 sequence reads: CAWSVKGGVGETQYF. CDR3 bases: TGTGCCTGGAGTGTAAAAGGGGGAGTGGGGGAGACCCAGTACTTC. The genes are TRBV30 and TRBJ2-5, with D tentatively TRBD1 (6 bases). CDR3 length: 15 amino acids. Germline CDR1 reads GTSNPN; CDR2 reads SVGIG (reference sequence). With 0 bases removed from V and 5 bases from J, the gap between germline ends came to 16 bases.

The chain is built from TRBV28 and TRBJ1-3; D not resolved. Trimming took 6 bases from V and 0 from J, leaving 12 bases between them. CDR1 and CDR2 from the germline V gene are MDHEN and SYDVKM. This CDR3 region has 15 residues. The CDR3 here is CASSEGPLSGNTIYF. The DNA for the CDR3 is TGTGCCAGCAGCGAGGGTCCTCTCTCTGGAAACACCATATATTTT.

This clone has just a few counts. The chain couples TRBV25-1 to TRBJ1-5, with D uncertain. CDR3 length: 13 residues. CDR1 and CDR2 (germline): MGHDK, SYGVNS. Deletions cut 7 bases from V and 0 bases from J, with 7 bases between. The CDR3 DNA reads as TGTGCCAGCAACCAGTATAGCAATCAGCCCCAGCATTTT. Its translation is CASNQYSNQPQHF.

The genes are TRBV6-1 and TRBJ2-1, with TRBD2 identical over 8 bases. CDR1 is MNHNS and CDR2 is SASEGT in the germline V gene. V shed 4 bases and J 4 bases; nucleotides not matched to a gene: 9. This CDR3 is 16 amino acids long. The CDR3 DNA reads TGTGCCAGCAGTGTTGCCGGGGGGGCAAATTACAATGAGCAGTTCTTC. Translating it yields CASSVAGGANYNEQFF.

This clone was seen once. The chain couples TRBV18 to TRBJ2-7; TRBD1 matches at 9 bases. The V gene end was trimmed by 5 bases and the J gene end by 4 bases; junction bases not matched to a gene: 6. Germline assignment: CDR1 KGHSH and CDR2 LQKENI. This CDR3 comprises 14 residues. The CDR3 spells CASSTGGAPYEQYF. DNA of the CDR3: TGTGCCAGCTCAACAGGGGGCGCGCCTTACGAGCAGTACTTC.

The chain employs TRBV7-6 and TRBJ2-1; 9 bases are shared with TRBD2. The CDR3 is made up of 16 amino acids. CDR1 and CDR2 (germline): SGHVS, FNYEAQ. The V segment lost 4 bases and the J segment 12 bases; nucleotides outside the gene matches: 16. As DNA, the CDR3 is TGTGCCAGCAGCTCCAATCCGCGGGGGGGGGCCCTGGGGCAGTTCTTC. This sequence encodes CASSSNPRGGALGQFF.

The chain recombines TRBV5-1 with TRBJ2-3; D is unresolved. This CDR3 has 14 amino acids. Between the trimmed V and J ends, which lost 7 bases and 0 bases, there was a span of 12 bases. Germline CDR1 and CDR2: SGHRS and YFSETQ. This CDR3 reads CASEGGTSTDTQYF. CDR3 coding DNA: TGCGCCAGCGAAGGCGGAACCAGCACAGATACGCAGTATTTT.

The table lists this clone with a count of one. This rearrangement joins TRBV5-1 to TRBJ1-4, with D possibly TRBD1 on 5 matching bases. The CDR3 sequence is 16 residues long. V lost 3 bases, J lost 3 bases, and 15 bases lay in between. Looked up from germline, CDR1 is SGHRS and CDR2 is YFSETQ. This CDR3 reads CASSSRGDLANEKLFF. CDR3 nucleotides: TGCGCCAGCAGCTCCCGGGGGGACTTGGCTAATGAAAAACTGTTTTTT.

The chain combines TRBV18 with TRBJ2-7; possible D gene TRBD2, 7 bases. Trimming left V 5 bases short and J 2 bases short, with 16 bases between. This CDR3 is 15 amino acids long. The V gene's germline CDR1 is KGHSH and CDR2 LQKENI. The CDR3 nucleotides are TGTGCCAGCTCAGAGGGGGGGACAAGCGCCTACGAGCAGTACTTC. Translated: CASSEGGTSAYEQYF.

The V gene is TRBV7-2, the J gene TRBJ1-4, with D perhaps TRBD1 (6 bases). Germline V gives CDR1 SGHTA, CDR2 FQGNSA. V was shortened by 1 base and J by 0 bases, with 9 bases between the two germline ends. The CDR3 consists of 16 residues. The CDR3 sequence: CASSLGQAATNEKLFF. The CDR3 DNA sequence: TGTGCCAGCAGCTTAGGACAGGCTGCAACTAATGAAAAACTGTTTTTT.

This sequence joins TRBV7-2 and TRBJ1-3; TRBD1 matches 7 bases. Germline CDR1 is SGHTA and CDR2 is FQGNSA. The CDR3 sequence is 16 residues long. Losses at the gene ends were 5 bases for V and 2 bases for J; bases not matched to a gene: 9. CDR3 region: CASSRSGTVAGNTIYF. For the CDR3, the DNA is TGTGCCAGCAGCCGCTCCGGGACAGTAGCTGGAAACACCATATATTTT.

The chain is built from TRBV7-9 and TRBJ2-1; 10 bases map to TRBD2. Losses at the gene ends were 8 bases for V and 7 bases for J; bases not matched to a gene: 8. CDR3 length: 14 amino acids. Germline V gene data show CDR1 as SEHNR and CDR2 as FQNEAQ (reference sequence). The CDR3 sequence: CASGPPGLANEQFF. As DNA, the CDR3 is TGTGCCAGCGGCCCCCCGGGACTAGCGAATGAGCAGTTCTTC.